The rows below give T cell receptor beta chains drawn from one sample of a study of blood T cell repertoires in COVID-19. TCRdb keeps only in-frame clones here, not all; method: immunoSEQ multiplex PCR. Here the sample spans 200,000 or so clones, 84% being singletons. Specimen: peripheral blood. The receptors shown here come from a woman in her seventies with active or convalescent COVID-19. CDR3s include the opening cysteine and the closing phenylalanine or tryptophan. Fields, in order: clone size, D gene, J gene, V gene, CDR3 DNA, CDR3 protein. A D gene is named only where the DNA matches it firmly. Not every row has a clone size; where given, it reads once, few, many or a size class.

. TRBD2 TRBJ2-1 TRBV6-4 TGTGCCAGCTCGGGGCCCACAGCGGGAGGGCCGAGTGGCTGGTTCTTC CASSGPTAGGPSGWFF
few . TRBJ2-3 TRBV6-2/TRBV6-3 TGTGCCAGCAGTCCGACTAGTCTCGTCCTCTCAGATACGCAGTATTTT CASSPTSLVLSDTQYF
. . TRBJ2-2 TRBV19 TGTGCCAGTAGTCCCGTCCGACAGACCTTGAACACCGGGGAGCTGTTTTTT CASSPVRQTLNTGELFF
. . TRBJ2-1 TRBV5-6 TGTGCCAGCAGTCCATTTTCCTACAATGAGCAGTTCTTC CASSPFSYNEQFF
. . TRBJ2-1 TRBV28 TGTGCCAGCAGGACCAGCGTGATCTACCCGCAGTTCTTC CASRTSVIYPQFF
. TRBD2 TRBJ2-1 TRBV7-3 TGTGCCAGCAGTGCCGGGGGGAGCGGCGGCAATGAGCAGTTCTTC CASSAGGSGGNEQFF
. . TRBJ1-5 TRBV19 TGTGCCAGTAGTATAATACCAGGGTCAGGCAATCAGCCCCAGCATTTT CASSIIPGSGNQPQHF
. TRBD2 TRBJ2-1 TRBV6-1 TGTGCCAGCAGTGAAGAAGGGTCTCGCGGGAGCGAGCAGTTCTTC CASSEEGSRGSEQFF
. . TRBJ2-2 TRBV10-2 TGCGCCAGCGGGCAGACGAACACCGGGGAGCTGTTTTTT CASGQTNTGELFF
. . TRBJ1-1 TRBV29-1 TGCAGCGTTGAAGATGTAGGGGCAGGGAACACTGAAGCTTTCTTT CSVEDVGAGNTEAFF
. . TRBJ1-2 TRBV6-5 TGTGCCAGCAGTTACTCGAGTCCCCCTGTATGCACCTTC CASSYSSPPVCTF
. TRBD1 TRBJ2-7 TRBV7-8 TGTGCCAGCAGCATAATCCCCGGGACAGGGGGCCTCTACGAGCAGTACTTC CASSIIPGTGGLYEQYF
. . TRBJ1-2 TRBV27 TGTGCCAGCACTGATGGCTACACCTTC CASTDGYTF
once TRBD2 TRBJ2-3 TRBV3-1/TRBV3-2 TGTGCCAGCAGCCCTAGCGGGAGTAGAGCAGATACGCAGTATTTT CASSPSGSRADTQYF
. TRBD2 TRBJ2-3 TRBV15 TGTGCCACCAGCAGAGACAGACTAGCGGTGGGAGATACGCAGTATTTT CATSRDRLAVGDTQYF
once . TRBJ2-3 TRBV2 TGTGCCAGCAGTATACGGACTCGAACAGATACGCAGTATTTT CASSIRTRTDTQYF
. . TRBJ2-6 TRBV29-1 TGCAGCGTTGAAGGCGGGGCAGGTGGGGCCAACGTCCTGACTTTC CSVEGGAGGANVLTF
. . TRBJ1-4 TRBV29-1 TGCAGCGTCGTAATTTATGAAAAACTGTTTTTT CSVVIYEKLFF
. TRBD2 TRBJ2-1 TRBV5-1 TGCGCCAGCAGCCCCGGACTAGCGGGAGGGGGCAATGAGCAGTTCTTC CASSPGLAGGGNEQFF
. TRBD2 TRBJ2-1 TRBV14 TGTGCCAGCAGCCAAGATCATGGGGCTAGCGGCCTCTACAATGAGCAGTTCTTC CASSQDHGASGLYNEQFF
. . TRBJ2-2 TRBV7-9 TGTGCCAGCAGCTTAGCCGCCGGGGAGCTGTTTTTT CASSLAAGELFF
. TRBD1 TRBJ1-1 TRBV29-1 TGCAGCGTTCAACCGGGACAGGGGGTATCAGCTTTCTTT CSVQPGQGVSAFF
. TRBD1 TRBJ1-1 TRBV5-6 TGTGCCAGCAGCTTCCAGACAGGGCCGTACACTGAAGCTTTCTTT CASSFQTGPYTEAFF
. . TRBJ1-2 TRBV6-5 TGTGCCAGCAGTCTGACAGGTCCTAACTATGGCTACACCTTC CASSLTGPNYGYTF
. . TRBJ2-5 TRBV21-1 TGTGCCAGCAGCTTTACACGGGACAGAGGGACTAGCGGGAGGCTTGAGACCCAGTACTTC CASSFTRDRGTSGRLETQYF
. . TRBJ2-7 TRBV24-1 TGTGCCACCACTCCGTCACCGCCAGGCCCCACAGGGCGGTACGAGCAGTACTTC CATTPSPPGPTGRYEQYF
. . TRBJ2-5 TRBV11-2 TGTGCCAGCAGCTTAGAAAGCGGGGAGACCCAGTACTTC CASSLESGETQYF
. TRBD2 TRBJ2-5 TRBV10-3 TGTGCCATCAAAGGACTAGCGGACCAAGAGACCCAGTACTTC CAIKGLADQETQYF
. . TRBJ1-1 TRBV6-5 TGTGCCAGCATCCATGGGGGGTATTCAGACACTGAAGCTTTCTTT CASIHGGYSDTEAFF
. . TRBJ2-3 TRBV6-2/TRBV6-3 TGTGCCAGCAGTTATTTAACAGATACGCAGTATTTT CASSYLTDTQYF
. . TRBJ1-2 TRBV14 TGTGCCAGCAGCCAAGAAACGCCGTACCACAGGGTCCGGTTTGGGGGCTACACCTTC CASSQETPYHRVRFGGYTF
. . TRBJ2-7 TRBV9 TGTGCCACCCTACGATGGGCGGGCCCACGCGAGCAGTACTTC CATLRWAGPREQYF
few . TRBJ2-7 TRBV19 TGTGCCAGTAGTAGATGGGGAGACGAGCAGTACTTC CASSRWGDEQYF
once TRBD2 TRBJ2-7 TRBV11-2 TGTGCCAGCAGCTCACCCAGGACTAGCGGGAGGGTCGAGCAGTACTTC CASSSPRTSGRVEQYF
. . TRBJ1-1 TRBV11-2 TGTGCCAGCAGCTTAGAAAACTACAGGGTACTGAACACTGAAGCTTTCTTT CASSLENYRVLNTEAFF
. . TRBJ1-5 TRBV28 TGTGCCAGCAGTTTACTCCGGGGAGGCAATCAGCCCCAGCATTTT CASSLLRGGNQPQHF
. . TRBJ2-1 TRBV7-9 TGTGCCAGCAGCTCAACGGGACTCAATGAGCAGTTCTTC CASSSTGLNEQFF
. TRBD1 TRBJ1-6 TRBV2 TGTGCCAGCAGACCGGGACAGGGGGGTAGTTCACCCCTCCACTTT CASRPGQGGSSPLHF